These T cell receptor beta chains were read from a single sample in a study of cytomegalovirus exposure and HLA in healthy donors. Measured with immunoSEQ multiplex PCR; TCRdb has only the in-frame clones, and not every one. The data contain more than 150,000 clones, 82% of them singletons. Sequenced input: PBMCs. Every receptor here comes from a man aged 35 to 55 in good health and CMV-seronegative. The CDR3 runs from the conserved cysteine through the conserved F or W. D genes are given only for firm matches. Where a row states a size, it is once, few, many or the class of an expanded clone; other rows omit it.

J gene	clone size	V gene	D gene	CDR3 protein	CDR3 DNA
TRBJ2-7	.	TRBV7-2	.	CASSLSYEQYF	TGTGCCAGCAGCCTTAGCTACGAGCAGTACTTC
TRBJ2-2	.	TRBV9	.	CASSVDPAGTGELFF	TGTGCCAGCAGCGTAGATCCAGCGGGCACCGGGGAGCTGTTTTTT
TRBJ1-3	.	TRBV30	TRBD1	CAWSGSRDRGTNTIYF	TGTGCCTGGAGTGGAAGTCGGGACAGAGGGACAAACACCATATATTTT
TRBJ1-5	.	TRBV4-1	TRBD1	CASSQRQGEGQPQHF	TGCGCCAGCAGCCAGCGACAGGGGGAGGGCCAGCCCCAGCATTTT
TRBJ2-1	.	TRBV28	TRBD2	CASRLAGLNYNEQFF	TGTGCCAGCAGGTTAGCGGGGTTAAACTACAATGAGCAGTTCTTC
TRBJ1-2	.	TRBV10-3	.	CAISDMVAGYTF	TGTGCCATCAGTGATATGGTGGCTGGCTACACCTTC
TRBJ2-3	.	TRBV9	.	CASSVSGSTDTQYF	TGTGCCAGCAGCGTTAGCGGTAGCACAGATACGCAGTATTTT
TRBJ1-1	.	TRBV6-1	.	CASSVDPQGSAFF	TGTGCCAGCAGTGTCGATCCCCAGGGATCGGCTTTCTTT
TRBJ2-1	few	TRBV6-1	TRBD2	CASSEAGSGSDEQFF	TGTGCCAGCAGTGAAGCAGGAAGCGGGAGCGATGAGCAGTTCTTC
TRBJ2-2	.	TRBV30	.	CAWRRERAGELFF	TGTGCCTGGAGACGGGAGCGTGCCGGGGAGCTGTTTTTT
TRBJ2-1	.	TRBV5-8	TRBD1	CASSSTGVGNYNEQFF	TGTGCCAGCAGCTCGACAGGGGTAGGCAATTACAATGAGCAGTTCTTC
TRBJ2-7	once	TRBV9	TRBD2	CASSLGEGSSYEQYF	TGTGCCAGCAGTCTGGGGGAGGGGAGCTCCTACGAGCAGTACTTC
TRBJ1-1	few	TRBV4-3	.	CASSLGGWNTEAFF	TGCGCCAGCAGCCTCGGGGGATGGAACACTGAAGCTTTCTTT
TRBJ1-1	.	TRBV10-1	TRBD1	CATTGQGPREAFF	TGCGCCACCACGGGACAGGGGCCGCGTGAGGCTTTCTTT
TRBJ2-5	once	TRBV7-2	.	CASSLVRQETQYF	TGTGCCAGCAGCCTGGTGCGGCAAGAGACCCAGTACTTC
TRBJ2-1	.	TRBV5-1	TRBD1	CASSLDDRGRGNEQFF	TGCGCCAGCAGCCTAGATGACAGGGGGCGCGGCAATGAGCAGTTCTTC